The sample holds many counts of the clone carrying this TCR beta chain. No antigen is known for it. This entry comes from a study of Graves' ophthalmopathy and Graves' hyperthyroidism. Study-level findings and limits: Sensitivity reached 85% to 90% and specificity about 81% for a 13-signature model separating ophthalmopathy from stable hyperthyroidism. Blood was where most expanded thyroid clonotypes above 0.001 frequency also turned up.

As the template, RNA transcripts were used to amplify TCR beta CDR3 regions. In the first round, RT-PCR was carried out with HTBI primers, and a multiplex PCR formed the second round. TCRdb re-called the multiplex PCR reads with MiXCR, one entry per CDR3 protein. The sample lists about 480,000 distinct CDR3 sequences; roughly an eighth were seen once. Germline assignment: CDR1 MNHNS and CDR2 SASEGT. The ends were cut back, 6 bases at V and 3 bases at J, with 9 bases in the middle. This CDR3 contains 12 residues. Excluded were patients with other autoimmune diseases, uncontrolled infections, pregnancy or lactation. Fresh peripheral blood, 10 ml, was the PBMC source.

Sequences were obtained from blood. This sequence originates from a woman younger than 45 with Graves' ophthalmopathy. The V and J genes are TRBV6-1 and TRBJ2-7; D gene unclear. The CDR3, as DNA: TGTGCCAGCAGGAAAGGCTTCTACGAGCAGTACTTC. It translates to CASRKGFYEQYF.